Shown below are 14 T cell receptor beta chains from a single sample sequenced in a study of T cell repertoires in cytomegalovirus infection (dated by TCRdb to between 2018 and 2021). TCRdb records Illumina HiSeq 1500 as the sequencer. The raw public reads went through TCRdb reprocessing: fastp at Q25, MiXCR clone calling, in-frame beta chains kept. Entries that share a CDR3 protein sequence are merged under the most common genes and DNA. Across this sample there are around 110,000 distinct CDR3 sequences, with about a tenth seen only once. The ten largest clones capture 31% of the sample. These receptors lack a known antigen. The sample consisted of PBMCs, sequenced either directly or after in vitro stimulation (not recorded which). These TCRs come from a human donor in good health (CMV status not recorded). Some clones in this sample may be carry-over from other donors' samples.

This clonotype was seen a handful of times. The chain carries TRBV15 and TRBJ2-1; 10 nucleotides agree with TRBD2. Germline V gene sequence: CDR1 LNHNV, CDR2 YYDKDF (reference sequence). The CDR3 loop spans 13 amino acids. The V and J ends lost 6 bases and 9 bases, in that order; junction bases with no gene match: 5. The CDR3 spells CATRSGRDFEQFF. The CDR3 region has the DNA TGTGCCACCAGGAGCGGGAGGGATTTTGAGCAGTTCTTC. The entire variable domain, with the rest obtained from reference TRBV15 and TRBJ2-1, is as follows: DAMVIQNPRYQVTQFGKPVTLSCSQTLNHNVMYWYQQKSSQAPKLLFHYYDKDFNNEADTPDNFQSRRPNTSFCFLDIRSPGLGDTAMYLCATRSGRDFEQFFGPGTRLTVL.

The J gene is TRBJ1-1, the V gene TRBV28; D is perhaps TRBD1 (6 bases). The CDR3 has 13 residues. Germline V lookup: CDR1 MDHEN, CDR2 SYDVKM. Trimming stripped 2 bases from V and 9 bases from J, with 13 bases between. CDR3 residues: CASSLGPRDKAFF. DNA for the CDR3: TGTGCCAGCAGTTTAGGCCCCCGGGACAAAGCTTTCTTT.

The sample holds many counts of this clonotype. V and J are TRBV19 and TRBJ2-5, with 14 bases fitting TRBD2. CDR3 length: 16 amino acids. Germline CDR1 reads LNHDA; CDR2 reads SQIVND (reference sequence). V was clipped by 0 bases and J by 5 bases; unmatched bases: 2. The CDR3, as DNA: TGTGCCAGTAGTATAGAGGGGACTAGCGGGAGCGAGACCCAGTACTTC. Protein sequence: CASSIEGTSGSETQYF. Using reference TRBV19 and TRBJ2-5 for the parts outside the CDR3, the full variable domain is DGGITQSPKYLFRKEGQNVTLSCEQNLNHDAMYWYRQDPGQGLRLIYYSQIVNDFQKGDIAEGYSVSREKKESFPLTVTSAQKNPTAFYLCASSIEGTSGSETQYFGPGTRLLVL.

This clonotype has at least ten counts. V and J are TRBV10-3 and TRBJ1-2; 8 bases match TRBD1. V lost 4 bases, J lost 7 bases, and 5 bases stayed unmatched. This CDR3 comprises 13 residues. The germline V gene encodes CDR1 ENHRY and CDR2 SYGVKD. In nucleotides, the CDR3 is TGTGCCATCAGTGGGACAGGGAGAACTGGCTACACCTTC. Translated: CAISGTGRTGYTF.

This clonotype has more than one count but fewer than ten. The V call is TRBV27, the J call TRBJ1-4, with 9 bases aligning to TRBD1. The CDR3 contains 14 residues. CDR1 is MNHEY, CDR2 SMNVEV, per germline (reference sequence). With V trimmed by 4 bases and J by 7 bases, 4 bases remained unmatched. This chain's CDR3 is CASSSGTGPEKLFF. DNA of the CDR3: TGTGCCAGCAGTTCCGGGACAGGGCCTGAAAAACTGTTTTTT. The full variable domain, in which reference TRBV27 and TRBJ1-4 provide the parts outside the CDR3, is EAQVTQNPRYLITVTGKKLTVTCSQNMNHEYMSWYRQDPGLGLRQIYYSMNVEVTDKGDVPEGYKVSRKEKRNFPLILESPSPNQTSLYFCASSSGTGPEKLFFGSGTQLSVL.

This clonotype was detected ten times or more. This chain uses TRBV4-1 with TRBJ2-5; 8 bases fit TRBD2. Germline values: CDR1 MGHRA, CDR2 YSYEKL. The CDR3 totals 17 residues. V was clipped by 0 bases and J by 7 bases; unmatched bases: 13. The CDR3 DNA reads TGCGCCAGCAGCCAAGATGGGGCGGGAGGCTTGTTAAGGACCCAGTACTTC. Translated, it gives CASSQDGAGGLLRTQYF.

This chain connects TRBV12-3 or TRBV12-4 to TRBJ1-2; 7 nucleotides agree with TRBD1. This CDR3 is 13 amino acids long. V lost 5 bases to trimming and J lost 8 bases; unmatched junction nucleotides: 8. The CDR3 DNA reads TGTGCCAGCAGTCCAACCAAAGGGGGCGGCTACACCTTC. This codes for CASSPTKGGGYTF.

This clonotype was seen a few times. The chain recombines TRBV15 with TRBJ1-2, with D tentatively TRBD1 (6 bases). Per the germline V gene, CDR1 is LNHNV and CDR2 is YYDKDF (reference sequence). Trimming took 3 bases from V and 8 from J, leaving 19 bases between them. The CDR3 contains 15 residues. The CDR3 DNA follows: TGTGCCACCAGCAGGGACCTTGGACAGACCGGGGGCTACACCTTC. Its protein product is CATSRDLGQTGGYTF.

This clonotype was found many times. The chain uses TRBV19 and TRBJ2-1, with 8 bases that match TRBD1. V trimming: 1 base; J trimming: 4 bases; junction bases outside the gene matches: 3. This CDR3 comprises 15 residues. Germline V gene lookup returns CDR1 LNHDA and CDR2 SQIVND (reference sequence). The CDR3: CASSIARGLYNEQFF. The CDR3, as DNA: TGTGCCAGTAGTATAGCCAGGGGGCTGTACAATGAGCAGTTCTTC.

This clonotype occurred many times. CDR3 sequence reads: CASSDRFNQPQHF. Here the CDR3 DNA reads TGTGCCAGCTCGGACAGATTCAATCAGCCCCAGCATTTT. The chain joins TRBV28 to TRBJ1-5; possibly TRBD1 for D (6 bases). Per the germline V gene, CDR1 is MDHEN and CDR2 is SYDVKM. V lost 8 bases and J lost 3, with 11 bases in between. This CDR3 region has 13 residues.

The chain uses TRBV6-2 or TRBV6-3 and TRBJ2-2, with 9 nucleotides matching TRBD1. V was pared by 6 bases and J by 6 bases, with 8 bases of the junction left unmatched. This CDR3 comprises 15 residues. CDR1 is MNHEY, CDR2 SVGEGT, per germline. CDR3 DNA sequence: TGTGCCAGCAGCTCGGACAGGGGATGGGCCGGGGAGCTGTTTTTT. It is translated as CASSSDRGWAGELFF.

This clonotype was detected ten times or more. V usage is TRBV5-4 and J usage is TRBJ2-3; D might be TRBD2 (6 bases). V lost 0 bases to trimming and J lost 3 bases, with 14 bases between them. CDR3 length equals 16 residues. From germline, CDR1 is SGHNT and CDR2 YYREEE (reference sequence). The CDR3 region has the DNA TGTGCCAGCAGCTTGGAGGAGGGAAGGATGACAGATACGCAGTATTTT. This encodes CASSLEEGRMTDTQYF.

This clonotype was seen ten or more times. The rearrangement uses TRBV7-2 and TRBJ1-4; TRBD1 agrees at 9 bases. V shed 1 base, J shed 8 bases, and the junction held 5 bases outside the gene matches. The length of the CDR3 is 15 residues. Germline V gene data show CDR1 as SGHTA and CDR2 as FQGNSA. The CDR3 protein is CASSLGQGVNEKLFF. The DNA for the CDR3 is TGTGCCAGCAGCTTAGGACAGGGGGTTAACGAAAAACTGTTTTTT.

In this sample, this clonotype turned up many times. The chain joins TRBV6-1 to TRBJ2-1, with 11 bases aligning to TRBD2. CDR3 size: 17 residues. Germline V gene lookup returns CDR1 MNHNS and CDR2 SASEGT. Trimming at V came to 2 bases and at J to 1 base, leaving 4 bases not matched to a gene. The DNA for the CDR3 is TGTGCCAGCAGTGAAACGACTAGCGGGAAGTCCTACAATGAGCAGTTCTTC. Its protein product is CASSETTSGKSYNEQFF.